These T cell receptor beta chains were read from a single sample in a study of Tregs in tolerant kidney transplant recipients. Generated by immunoSEQ multiplex PCR, the TCRdb table keeps only in-frame clones and is missing some. Of approximately 260,000 clones in the sample, roughly 84% were seen once. Input material: CD4+ T cells from blood. The receptors originated from a human donor in good health. Both conserved end residues are part of each CDR3. The order of the fields is V gene, CDR3 length, J gene, CDR3 protein.

>TRBV19|15|TRBJ2-7
CASSRTSGPSYEQYF
>TRBV18|15|TRBJ2-3
CASSTDRSPTDTQYF
>TRBV5-5|13|TRBJ1-1
CASTEGARTEAFF
>TRBV5-4|15|TRBJ2-5
CASSLGTSTRVTQYF
>TRBV6-5|15|TRBJ2-7
CASSRTSGRYHEQYF
>TRBV6-5|16|TRBJ1-1
CASSYLFSQGPTEAFF
>TRBV2|17|TRBJ1-1
CASSERGTGVMNTEAFF
>TRBV4-2|15|TRBJ1-3
CASSRGQGAGNTTYF
>TRBV7-2|16|TRBJ2-7
CASSLGGGRGAYEQYF
>TRBV6-5|14|TRBJ2-2
CASTGLAGTGELFF
>TRBV4-1|17|TRBJ1-5
CASSQLGPPASNQPQHF
>TRBV19|13|TRBJ2-7
CATSTGVFNEQYF
>TRBV7-2|13|TRBJ1-2
CASSPGPGQGYTF
>TRBV7-9|14|TRBJ1-6
CASSLSTQETPLHF
>TRBV11-3|13|TRBJ2-3
CASSSWGTDTQYF
>TRBV6-1|13|TRBJ1-2
CASGLAGQYGYTF
>TRBV5-5|15|TRBJ2-1
CASSLSGSEYNEQFF
>TRBV2|13|TRBJ1-1
CASRGQMNTEAFF
>TRBV29-1|14|TRBJ1-6
CSALETGYNSPLHF
>TRBV2|15|TRBJ2-2
CASSVQGASTGELFF
>TRBV4-1|16|TRBJ2-1
CASSQVATGGFYEQFF
>TRBV6-5|14|TRBJ2-7
CASRTLGRSYEQYF
>TRBV9|18|TRBJ2-2
CASSVASGGASNTGELFF
>TRBV6-5|16|TRBJ1-2
CASSYSKQGRGYGYTF
>TRBV27|15|TRBJ1-2
CASSLSGNTYYGYTF
>TRBV18|15|TRBJ1-2
CASSPGTGANYGYTF
>TRBV10-3|16|TRBJ1-5
CAISDRRQGHNQPQHF
>TRBV7-9|16|TRBJ2-3
CASSRTTGTGTDTQYF
>TRBV25-1|17|TRBJ1-6
CASSATDRGDWNSPLHF
>TRBV5-1|16|TRBJ2-3
CASSYPSGSGTDTQYF
>TRBV5-4|16|TRBJ1-1
CASSPTGKVLNTEAFF
>TRBV7-6|13|TRBJ2-1
CASSPQSGNEQFF
>TRBV5-1|16|TRBJ2-6
CASSLVQVSGANVLTF
>TRBV13|13|TRBJ2-2
CASSTLGHGELFF
>TRBV15|19|TRBJ1-5
CATSRERDRDSYSNQPQHF
>TRBV5-6|14|TRBJ2-5
CASSMGQGTETQYF